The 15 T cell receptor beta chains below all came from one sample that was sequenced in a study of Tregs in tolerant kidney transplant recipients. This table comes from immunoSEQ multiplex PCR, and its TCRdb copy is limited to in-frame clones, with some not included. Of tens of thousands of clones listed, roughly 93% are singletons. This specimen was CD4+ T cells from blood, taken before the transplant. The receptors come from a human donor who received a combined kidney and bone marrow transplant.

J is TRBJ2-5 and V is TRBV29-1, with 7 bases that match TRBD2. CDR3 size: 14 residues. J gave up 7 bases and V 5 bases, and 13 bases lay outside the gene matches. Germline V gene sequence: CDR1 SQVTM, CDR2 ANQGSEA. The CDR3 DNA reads TGCAGCGTTCGGGGAGGGAGAAATGGCGGGACCCAGTACTTC. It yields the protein CSVRGGRNGGTQYF.

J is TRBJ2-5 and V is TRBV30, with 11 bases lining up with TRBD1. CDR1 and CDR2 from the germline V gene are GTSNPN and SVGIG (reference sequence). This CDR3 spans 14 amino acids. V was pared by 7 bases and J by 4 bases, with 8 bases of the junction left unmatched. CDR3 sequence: CASGQGAVLETQYF. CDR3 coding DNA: TGTGCCTCCGGACAGGGGGCGGTTTTAGAGACCCAGTACTTC.

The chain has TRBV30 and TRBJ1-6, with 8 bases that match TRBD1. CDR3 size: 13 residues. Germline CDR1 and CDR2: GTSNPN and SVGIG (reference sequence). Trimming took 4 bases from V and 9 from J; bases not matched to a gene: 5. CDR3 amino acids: CAWIDRGGSPLHF. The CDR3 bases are TGTGCCTGGATCGACAGGGGAGGTTCACCCCTCCACTTT.

This chain's CDR3 is CASSQGGVDHQFF. The CDR3, as DNA: TGTGCCAGCAGCCAAGGGGGGGTGGACCACCAGTTCTTC. The rearrangement joins TRBV4-2 to TRBJ2-1, with D perhaps matching TRBD2 (6 bases). The CDR3 has 13 amino acids. Germline CDR1 and CDR2: LGHNA and YNFKEQ. The ends were cut back, 1 base at V and 13 bases at J, with 14 bases in the middle.

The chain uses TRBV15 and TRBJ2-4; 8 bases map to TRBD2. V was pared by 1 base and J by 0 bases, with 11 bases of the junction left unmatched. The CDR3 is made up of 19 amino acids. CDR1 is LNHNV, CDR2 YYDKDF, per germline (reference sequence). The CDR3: CATSRGGVTSDIAKNIQYF. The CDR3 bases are TGTGCCACCAGCAGAGGAGGAGTGACTAGCGACATAGCCAAAAACATTCAGTACTTC.

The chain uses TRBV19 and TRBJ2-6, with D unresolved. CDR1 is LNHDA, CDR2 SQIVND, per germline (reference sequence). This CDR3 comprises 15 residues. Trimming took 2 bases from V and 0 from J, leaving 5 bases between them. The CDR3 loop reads CASSIYGSGANVLTF. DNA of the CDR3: TGTGCCAGTAGTATATACGGCTCTGGGGCCAACGTCCTGACTTTC.

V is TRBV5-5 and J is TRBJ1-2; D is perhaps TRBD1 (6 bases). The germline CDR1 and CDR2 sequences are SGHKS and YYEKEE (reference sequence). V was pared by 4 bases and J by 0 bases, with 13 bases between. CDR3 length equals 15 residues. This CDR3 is CASSRRTDSNYGYTF. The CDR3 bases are TGTGCCAGCAGCAGGAGGACAGACTCTAACTATGGCTACACCTTC.

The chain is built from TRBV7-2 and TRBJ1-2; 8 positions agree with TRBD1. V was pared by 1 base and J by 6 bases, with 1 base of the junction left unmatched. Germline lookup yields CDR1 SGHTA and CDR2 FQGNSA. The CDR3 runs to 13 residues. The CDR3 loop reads CASSLVRGHGYTF. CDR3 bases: TGTGCCAGCAGCTTAGTCAGGGGGCATGGCTACACCTTC.

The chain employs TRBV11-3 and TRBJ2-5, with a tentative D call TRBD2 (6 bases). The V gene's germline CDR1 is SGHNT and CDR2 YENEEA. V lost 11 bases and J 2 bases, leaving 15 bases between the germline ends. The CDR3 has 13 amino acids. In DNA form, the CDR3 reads TGTGCCTCGGAGGGACCAACTCAAGAGACCCAGTACTTC. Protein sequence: CASEGPTQETQYF.

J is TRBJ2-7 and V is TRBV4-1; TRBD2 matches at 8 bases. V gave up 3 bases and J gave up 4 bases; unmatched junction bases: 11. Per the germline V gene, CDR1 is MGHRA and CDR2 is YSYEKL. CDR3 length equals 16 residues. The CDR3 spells CASSQGLVSGVYEQYF. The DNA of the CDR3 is TGCGCCAGCAGCCAGGGTCTGGTTAGCGGGGTGTACGAGCAGTACTTC.

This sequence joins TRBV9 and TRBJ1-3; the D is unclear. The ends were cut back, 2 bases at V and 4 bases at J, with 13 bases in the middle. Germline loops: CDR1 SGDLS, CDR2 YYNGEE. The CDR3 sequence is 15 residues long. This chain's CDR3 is CASSVTQTAGNTIYF. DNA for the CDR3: TGTGCCAGCAGCGTCACTCAAACCGCCGGAAACACCATATATTTT.

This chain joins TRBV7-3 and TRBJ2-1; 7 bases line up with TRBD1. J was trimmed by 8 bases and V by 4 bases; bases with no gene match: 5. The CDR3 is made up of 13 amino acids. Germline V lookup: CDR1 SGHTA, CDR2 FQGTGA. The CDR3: CASSWTQGYEQFF. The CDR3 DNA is TGTGCCAGCAGCTGGACACAGGGGTATGAGCAGTTCTTC.

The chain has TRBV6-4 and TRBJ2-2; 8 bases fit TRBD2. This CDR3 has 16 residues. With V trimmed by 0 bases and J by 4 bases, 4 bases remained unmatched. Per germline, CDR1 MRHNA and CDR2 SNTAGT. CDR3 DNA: TGTGCCAGCAGTGACTCACCGGGAGGGAGCACCGGGGAGCTGTTTTTT. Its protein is CASSDSPGGSTGELFF.

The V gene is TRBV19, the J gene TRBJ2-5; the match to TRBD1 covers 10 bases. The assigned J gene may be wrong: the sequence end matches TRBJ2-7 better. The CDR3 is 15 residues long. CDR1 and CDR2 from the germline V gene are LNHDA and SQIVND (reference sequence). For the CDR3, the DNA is TGTGCCAGTAGTAAAGGACAGGGGGGCTCCTACGAGCAGTACTTC. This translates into CASSKGQGGSYEQYF.

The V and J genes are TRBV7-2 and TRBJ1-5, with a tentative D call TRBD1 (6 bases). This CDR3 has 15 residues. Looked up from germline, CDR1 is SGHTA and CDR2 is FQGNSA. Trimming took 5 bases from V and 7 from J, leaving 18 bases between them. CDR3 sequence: CASSRRQAEGQPQHF. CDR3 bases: TGTGCCAGCAGCCGCCGACAGGCAGAGGGCCAGCCCCAGCATTTT.